These 18 T cell receptor beta chains originate from one sample sequenced in a study of T cell responses to AZD1222 COVID-19 vaccine. The data were produced by immunoSEQ multiplex PCR, yet TCRdb's version contains in-frame clones alone and is incomplete. The table has some 140,000 clones, more than 85% seen once. The sequenced sample was peripheral blood, obtained on day 0 of AZD1222 vaccination. These receptor sequences come from an adult in good health.

The V and J genes are TRBV7-8 and TRBJ1-2; maybe TRBD1 (6 bases). Germline V gene sequence: CDR1 SGHVS, CDR2 FQNEAQ. This CDR3 contains 15 residues. V was cut by 2 bases and J by 5 bases, with 15 bases left in between. The CDR3 DNA is TGTGCCAGCAGCTTACCTGGCGGGACACCGTATGGCTACACCTTC. Its protein product is CASSLPGGTPYGYTF.

The V gene is TRBV6-5, the J gene TRBJ1-2; D gene uncertain. The germline V and J ends were trimmed by 8 bases and 4 bases, with 8 bases remaining between them. This CDR3 is built from 11 residues. Germline CDR1 reads MNHEY; CDR2 reads SVGAGI. For the CDR3, the DNA is TGTGCCAGCGCCCAGGTCTATGGCTACACCTTC. Translating it yields CASAQVYGYTF.

The rearrangement joins TRBV11-3 to TRBJ2-5; tentative D call: TRBD1 (5 bases). CDR1 is SGHNT and CDR2 is YENEEA in the germline V gene. Trimming shortened V by 3 bases and J by 5 bases, and 13 bases separated the two germline ends. The CDR3 consists of 14 residues. The CDR3 reads CASSFSGSAETQYF. CDR3 sequence (DNA): TGTGCCAGCAGCTTCTCAGGGTCTGCGGAGACCCAGTACTTC.

The V gene is TRBV4-2, the J gene TRBJ2-1; 9 nucleotides match TRBD2. CDR3 length: 17 residues. Germline CDR1 is LGHNA and CDR2 is YNFKEQ. Trimming took 4 bases from V and 1 from J; bases not matched to a gene: 8. The CDR3 here is CASSPLSGGPSYNEQFF. For the CDR3, the DNA is TGTGCCAGCAGCCCCCTGAGCGGGGGGCCTTCCTACAATGAGCAGTTCTTC.

This chain connects TRBV7-9 to TRBJ2-1, with 14 bases aligning to TRBD2. Trimming removed 5 bases from V and 7 bases from J; junction bases left unmatched: 4. Germline loops: CDR1 SEHNR, CDR2 FQNEAQ (reference sequence). CDR3 length equals 15 residues. CDR3 loop: CASSPRTSGGNEQFF. In DNA form, the CDR3 reads TGTGCCAGCAGCCCCCGGACTAGCGGGGGGAATGAGCAGTTCTTC.

This clone occurred once. The chain has TRBV7-3 and TRBJ1-1, with 7 bases lining up with TRBD1. The germline CDR1 and CDR2 sequences are SGHTA and FQGTGA. This CDR3 has 15 amino acids. After removal of 5 bases from V and 1 base from J, the junction contained 7 bases not matched to a gene. The CDR3: CASSPTGQPNTEAFF. The DNA for the CDR3 is TGTGCCAGCAGCCCTACGGGACAGCCGAACACTGAAGCTTTCTTT.

The chain combines TRBV7-9 with TRBJ2-3, with D unclear. This CDR3 region has 14 residues. Per the germline V gene, CDR1 is SEHNR and CDR2 is FQNEAQ (reference sequence). V was shortened by 3 bases and J by 2 bases, with 9 bases between the two germline ends. The CDR3 is CASSFSDHTDTQYF. The CDR3 coding sequence is TGTGCCAGCAGCTTTTCTGACCACACAGATACGCAGTATTTT.

This chain connects TRBV7-3 to TRBJ1-2, with a possible D match to TRBD1 (6 bases). The ends were cut back, 1 base at V and 8 bases at J, with 11 bases in the middle. The CDR3 length is 13 residues. Germline assignment: CDR1 SGHTA and CDR2 FQGTGA. The CDR3 is CASSLREGGGYTF. The CDR3, as DNA: TGTGCCAGCAGCTTAAGGGAGGGGGGAGGCTACACCTTC.

This chain connects TRBV19 to TRBJ1-2; TRBD1 matches at 8 bases. CDR3 length: 17 residues. Germline V lookup: CDR1 LNHDA, CDR2 SQIVND (reference sequence). Trimming took 3 bases from V and 1 from J; bases not matched to a gene: 10. CDR3 DNA: TGTGCCAGTAGTATGGGCCAGGGGGCGCGGGATAACTATGGCTACACCTTC. Protein product: CASSMGQGARDNYGYTF.

This clone has more than one count but fewer than ten. The J gene is TRBJ1-2, the V gene TRBV10-3; 7 bases align to TRBD1. Germline trimming cut 6 bases from V and 1 base from J; bases unmatched to any gene: 8. CDR1 is ENHRY, CDR2 SYGVKD, per germline. This CDR3 has 15 amino acids. CDR3 sequence: CAIRAGTAHNYGYTF. The CDR3 region has the DNA TGTGCCATCAGGGCCGGGACAGCCCATAACTATGGCTACACCTTC.

The gene calls are TRBV6-2 or TRBV6-3 and TRBJ1-1, with a weak D call TRBD1 (5 bases). V lost 0 bases, J lost 0 bases, and 5 bases lay in between. The CDR3 runs 14 residues. Per the germline V gene, CDR1 is MNHEY and CDR2 is SVGEGT. CDR3 coding DNA: TGTGCCAGCAGTTACTCAGGGGTGAACACTGAAGCTTTCTTT. Its protein is CASSYSGVNTEAFF.

This chain joins TRBV4-1 and TRBJ1-6; a weak D match, TRBD1 (5 bases). The V gene's germline CDR1 is MGHRA and CDR2 YSYEKL. The CDR3 runs to 16 residues. Trimming took off 4 bases at V and 6 bases at J, with 16 bases between the two ends. This chain's CDR3 is CASSPDSGRFNSPLHF. In DNA form, the CDR3 reads TGCGCCAGCAGCCCAGATTCGGGACGGTTTAATTCACCCCTCCACTTT.

The chain joins TRBV13 to TRBJ1-2; 10 bases are shared with TRBD1. V dropped 5 bases and J dropped 0; count of bases not matched to a gene: 3. Germline V gene data show CDR1 as PRHDT and CDR2 as FYEKMQ (reference sequence). The CDR3 sequence is 15 residues long. Here the CDR3 reads CASSAGQGANYGYTF. DNA for the CDR3: TGTGCCAGCAGCGCCGGACAGGGGGCTAACTATGGCTACACCTTC. Looking up the rest from reference TRBV13 and TRBJ1-2 gives the full variable domain: AAGVIQSPRHLIKEKRETATLKCYPIPRHDTVYWYQQGPGQDPQFLISFYEKMQSDKGSIPDRFSAQQFSDYHSELNMSSLELGDSALYFCASSAGQGANYGYTFGSGTRLTVV.

The rearrangement links TRBV30 to TRBJ1-5; D not certain. Germline CDR1 and CDR2: GTSNPN and SVGIG (reference sequence). The germline V and J ends were trimmed by 7 bases and 6 bases, with 16 bases remaining between them. The CDR3 is 13 residues long. CDR3 sequence: CAFAGGPSQPQHF. DNA of the CDR3: TGTGCCTTCGCAGGAGGCCCAAGTCAGCCCCAGCATTTT.

The gene calls are TRBV5-1 and TRBJ1-1; 7 positions match TRBD1. From germline, CDR1 is SGHRS and CDR2 YFSETQ. The CDR3 is made up of 14 amino acids. V gave up 4 bases and J gave up 4 bases; unmatched junction bases: 7. The CDR3 DNA reads as TGCGCCAGCAGCCTACAGGGGAGGTCCACTGAAGCTTTCTTT. Residues: CASSLQGRSTEAFF.

For this clone: The sample has other DNA sequences that encode this CDR3 too. V is TRBV9 and J is TRBJ1-6; D remains ambiguous. Deletions cut 0 bases from V and 0 bases from J, with 4 bases between. Germline CDR1 SGDLS, CDR2 YYNGEE. The CDR3 totals 15 residues. CDR3 in DNA: TGTGCCAGCAGCGTAGGGAGCTCCTATAATTCACCCCTCCACTTT. It translates to CASSVGSSYNSPLHF.

The rearrangement links TRBV25-1 to TRBJ1-1, with D possibly matching TRBD1 (5 bases). The CDR3 runs to 16 residues. V lost 1 base to trimming and J lost 0 bases, with 12 bases between them. Germline assignment: CDR1 MGHDK and CDR2 SYGVNS. The CDR3 DNA sequence: TGTGCCAGCAGTGAATCCTGGGGGTCCCTGAACACTGAAGCTTTCTTT. Translated, it gives CASSESWGSLNTEAFF.

V gene TRBV5-1 combines with J gene TRBJ2-2; 9 nucleotides align to TRBD2. Unmatched junction bases numbered 3, after V lost 6 bases and J lost 0 bases. CDR1 and CDR2 (germline): SGHRS, YFSETQ. CDR3 length equals 15 residues. The CDR3 loop reads CASTRTSANTGELFF. The CDR3 nucleotides are TGCGCCAGCACCCGGACTAGCGCGAACACCGGGGAGCTGTTTTTT.